A single sample is the source of the 13 T cell receptor beta chains below, sequenced in a study of blood T cell repertoires in COVID-19. Only in-frame clones appear in the TCRdb table, and some are missing; sequencing was by immunoSEQ multiplex PCR. The repertoire holds about 270,000 clones, nearly 90% seen once, with approximately 1.8% in the top ten. The material sequenced was PBMCs or T cells enriched from blood (not recorded which). These receptors originate from a woman aged 55-75 years who had recovered from COVID-19.

V is TRBV2 and J is TRBJ2-5; weak D call: TRBD1 (7 bases). Trimming left V 7 bases short and J 1 base short, with 16 bases between. This CDR3 is 15 amino acids long. Germline V gives CDR1 SNHLY, CDR2 FYNNEI. For the CDR3, the DNA is TGTGCCAGCAATGGGCAGGGGGGACCCCAAGAGACCCAGTACTTC. It translates to CASNGQGGPQETQYF.

As regards this clone: The same CDR3 arises from other DNA sequences in this sample as well. The rearrangement links TRBV2 to TRBJ1-5; the D is unclear. Germline-derived CDR1 and CDR2 are SNHLY and FYNNEI. Trimming took 4 bases from V and 1 from J, leaving 8 bases between them. This CDR3 is built from 14 residues. The CDR3 nucleotides are TGTGCCAGCAGTGTAAGAGGCAGCAATCAGCCCCAGCATTTT. Translating gives CASSVRGSNQPQHF.

The chain combines TRBV28 with TRBJ1-2; D uncertain. Per the germline V gene, CDR1 is MDHEN and CDR2 is SYDVKM. V lost 3 bases, J lost 9 bases, and 11 bases lay in between. The CDR3 consists of 12 residues. The CDR3 DNA reads as TGTGCCAGCAGTTTTAGTCCTTATAGCTACACCTTC. Amino acid sequence: CASSFSPYSYTF.

This clone was seen at least ten times. The chain has TRBV7-2 and TRBJ2-7; maybe TRBD2 (7 bases). V shed 5 bases and J shed 1 base, with 24 bases lying between them. The CDR3 runs to 18 residues. Looked up from germline, CDR1 is SGHTA and CDR2 is FQGNSA. CDR3 nucleotides: TGTGCCAGCAGCGTACGCATAGGTGTAGGGGGGGCGTCCTACGAGCAGTACTTC. Its protein is CASSVRIGVGGASYEQYF.

As regards this clone: One end of the junction does not line up with germline, which may come from a read error. The CDR3 nucleotides read TGTGCCAGCTCACCATCGTCCTTGCAGAAGTCCTTC. Its protein product is CASSPSSLQKSF. This sequence joins TRBV18 and TRBJ2-7; D uncertain. The CDR3 length is 12 residues. Germline values: CDR1 KGHSH, CDR2 LQKENI.

This clone is a singleton in its sample. This chain uses TRBV28 with TRBJ1-2; 11 nucleotides line up with TRBD1. The CDR3 sequence is 17 residues long. The J segment lost 4 bases and the V segment lost 3 bases, leaving 10 bases of the junction unmatched. In germline, CDR1 is MDHEN, CDR2 SYDVKM. The CDR3 region has the DNA TGTGCCAGCAGTTTCAATTTCCTGGACAGGGGGCTCTATGGCTACACCTTC. This sequence encodes CASSFNFLDRGLYGYTF.

V usage is TRBV5-4 and J usage is TRBJ2-2; 9 nucleotides align to TRBD1. CDR1 is SGHNT and CDR2 is YYREEE in the germline V gene (reference sequence). The CDR3 is 15 amino acids. Trimming at V came to 4 bases and at J to 6 bases, leaving 7 bases not matched to a gene. The CDR3 nucleotides are TGTGCCAGCAGCCCCACAGGGGGCGTGGCCGGGGAGCTGTTTTTT. The encoded protein is CASSPTGGVAGELFF. The full variable domain, with the rest looked up from reference TRBV5-4 and TRBJ2-2, is ETGVTQSPTHLIKTRGQQVTLRCSSQSGHNTVSWYQQALGQGPQFIFQYYREEENGRGNFPPRFSGLQFPNYSSELNVNALELDDSALYLCASSPTGGVAGELFFGEGSRLTVL.

The J gene is TRBJ2-3, the V gene TRBV28, with 7 bases matching TRBD1. The germline V gene has CDR1 MDHEN and CDR2 SYDVKM. V was clipped by 6 bases and J by 8 bases; unmatched bases: 8. The CDR3 has 13 residues. CDR3 sequence reads: CASRAGGSSTQYF. As DNA, the CDR3 is TGTGCCAGCAGGGCAGGGGGATCCAGTACGCAGTATTTT.

This clone appeared a few times. V usage is TRBV19 and J usage is TRBJ1-4; TRBD1 might be the D (5 bases). The CDR3 runs to 15 residues. Germline CDR1 reads LNHDA; CDR2 reads SQIVND (reference sequence). V was shortened by 6 bases and J by 8 bases, with 19 bases between the two germline ends. The CDR3 protein is CASSYRAGWGEKLFF. CDR3 nucleotide sequence: TGTGCCAGTAGCTATCGTGCAGGGTGGGGCGAAAAACTGTTTTTT.

The chain employs TRBV11-2 and TRBJ2-5; TRBD1 matches at 9 bases. Germline V gene lookup returns CDR1 SGHAT and CDR2 FQNNGV. There are 15 residues in the CDR3. The V and J ends lost 7 bases and 4 bases, in that order; junction bases with no gene match: 10. CDR3 DNA sequence: TGTGCCAGCACCTCGCGGGACAGGGTTCCAGAGACCCAGTACTTC. Translation: CASTSRDRVPETQYF.

The chain uses TRBV3-1 (or the pseudogene TRBV3-2) and TRBJ2-1; 7 bases are a match to TRBD1. The length of the CDR3 is 15 residues. Germline lookup yields CDR1 LGHDT and CDR2 YNNKEL (reference sequence). The ends lost 6 bases at V and 6 bases at J; junction bases unmatched: 11. The CDR3 nucleotides read TGTGCCAGCAGACATTCCGACAGGGCTGGCAATGAGCAGTTCTTC. Translated: CASRHSDRAGNEQFF.

The chain couples TRBV23-1 to TRBJ2-5; D perhaps matches TRBD2 (6 bases). TRBV23-1 is an ORF; its function is uncertain. V lost 7 bases and J lost 1, with 22 bases in between. The CDR3 spans 17 residues. The CDR3 DNA is TGCGCCAGCATCCCGGAGGGGCAGAATACTATCCAAGAGACCCAGTACTTC. Translation gives CASIPEGQNTIQETQYF.

V is TRBV27 and J is TRBJ1-5; D possibly corresponds to TRBD1 (5 bases). The V end was cut by 8 bases, the J end by 0 bases, with 11 bases between. The CDR3 contains 14 residues. Germline lookup yields CDR1 MNHEY and CDR2 SMNVEV (reference sequence). CDR3 DNA: TGTGCCAGCCCTATACAGGCTAGCAATCAGCCCCAGCATTTT. It encodes CASPIQASNQPQHF.